The 15 T cell receptor beta chains below were found in one sample sequenced in a study of response to subunit inactivated influenza vaccine. TCRdb reprocessed the RT-PCR reads via MiXCR and lists one record per CDR3 protein. This sample carries 500,000 or so distinct CDR3 sequences, 15% to 20% of them seen once, and the ten largest clones take 3%. Sequencing was performed on CD4+ T cells sorted from PBMCs, taken about 24 months after vaccination. Receptors originate from a man aged 45 to 75 who received an inactivated influenza vaccine.

The chain combines TRBV5-5 with TRBJ2-2; 7 positions match TRBD1. The V segment lost 2 bases and the J segment 8 bases; nucleotides outside the gene matches: 6. The CDR3 spans 14 residues. Per germline, CDR1 SGHKS and CDR2 YYEKEE (reference sequence). This CDR3 is CASSFRTGLGELFF. The CDR3 DNA reads as TGTGCCAGCAGCTTCCGGACAGGCCTAGGGGAGCTGTTTTTT.

This clonotype occurred a few times. The chain has TRBV6-2 or TRBV6-3 and TRBJ2-5, with D tentatively TRBD2 (5 bases). Germline CDR1 is MNHEY and CDR2 is SVGEGT. CDR3 size: 17 residues. V was trimmed by 0 bases and J by 2 bases, leaving 16 bases between them. The CDR3 loop is CASSYSTSGHVQETQYF. CDR3 nucleotide sequence: TGTGCCAGCAGTTACTCGACCAGCGGCCACGTTCAAGAGACCCAGTACTTC.

This clonotype was seen only a few times. The V call is TRBV20-1, the J call TRBJ1-2; perhaps TRBD1 as D (5 bases). Germline lookup yields CDR1 DFQATT and CDR2 SNEGSKA (reference sequence). This CDR3 contains 11 residues. Trimming took 6 bases from V and 4 from J, leaving 9 bases between them. CDR3 region: CSAGEVYGYTF. In DNA, the CDR3 is TGCAGTGCGGGGGAGGTCTATGGCTACACCTTC.

Many counts were recorded for this clonotype. The J gene is TRBJ2-7, the V gene TRBV10-3; D tentatively reads TRBD1 or TRBD2 (6 bases each). Germline V gives CDR1 ENHRY, CDR2 SYGVKD. Trimming left V 10 bases short and J 5 bases short, with 18 bases between. This CDR3 has 13 amino acids. CDR3 nucleotide sequence: TGTGCCAGCGGGACACAGCCTCGAAACGAGCAGTACTTC. Encoded protein: CASGTQPRNEQYF.

The sample holds many counts of this clonotype. This chain links TRBV12-3 or TRBV12-4 with TRBJ1-2; 8 nucleotides agree with TRBD1. The CDR3 contains 11 residues. V shed 9 bases and J 4 bases; nucleotides not matched to a gene: 1. CDR3 region: CASTGGYGYTF. CDR3 nucleotide sequence: TGTGCCAGTACAGGGGGCTATGGCTACACCTTC.

This clonotype has only a few counts. This chain joins TRBV20-1 and TRBJ2-1; 8 bases are a match to TRBD2. J lost 7 bases, V lost 4 bases, and 18 bases had no gene match. The CDR3 is 17 residues long. Germline CDR1 reads DFQATT; CDR2 reads SNEGSKA (reference sequence). CDR3 coding DNA: TGCAGTGCTAAGAGAGAGGTCGGGAGGGCCTTTTATAATGAGCAGTTCTTC. Amino acid sequence: CSAKREVGRAFYNEQFF.

J is TRBJ2-1 and V is TRBV6-2 or TRBV6-3; D unclear. The CDR3 runs 14 residues. V lost 2 bases and J lost 6, with 11 bases in between. Per the germline V gene, CDR1 is MNHEY and CDR2 is SVGEGT. The CDR3 reads CASSYQDGVNEQFF. In nucleotides, the CDR3 is TGTGCCAGCAGTTACCAGGACGGTGTCAATGAGCAGTTCTTC.

The chain carries TRBV3-1 and TRBJ1-6; 10 nucleotides align to TRBD1. The CDR3 totals 15 residues. Trimming took 5 bases from V and 7 from J; bases not matched to a gene: 5. Germline-derived CDR1 and CDR2 are LGHDT and YNNKEL (reference sequence). In DNA, the CDR3 is TGTGCCAGCAGCGAAGGGACAGGGGTAAATTCACCCCTCCACTTT. Translating it yields CASSEGTGVNSPLHF.

In this sample, this clonotype turned up many times. J is TRBJ2-5 and V is TRBV14; 10 nucleotides agree with TRBD2. V lost 1 base and J lost 5; bases outside the gene matches: 4. The CDR3 contains 15 residues. Germline V gene data show CDR1 as SGHDN and CDR2 as FVKESK. CDR3 protein: CASSQGLAGVETQYF. Here the CDR3 DNA reads TGTGCCAGCAGCCAAGGGCTAGCGGGAGTGGAGACCCAGTACTTC.

There are a few counts of this clonotype. The chain is built from TRBV10-3 and TRBJ2-7, with 8 bases that match TRBD1. The trim removed 6 bases at V and 6 bases at J, leaving 1 base unmatched. This CDR3 comprises 11 residues. Germline loops: CDR1 ENHRY, CDR2 SYGVKD. CDR3 protein: CAIRGQAEQYF. The CDR3 DNA reads TGTGCCATCAGGGGACAGGCCGAGCAGTACTTC.

This rearrangement joins TRBV3-1 to TRBJ2-5; D might be TRBD2 (6 bases). Germline V gene data show CDR1 as LGHDT and CDR2 as YNNKEL (reference sequence). Trimming cost V 6 bases and J 5 bases, with 16 bases left between them. The CDR3 has 14 amino acids. CDR3 in amino acids: CASRLTEGRETQYF. CDR3 DNA sequence: TGTGCCAGCAGATTAACGGAGGGGCGGGAGACCCAGTACTTC.

The CDR3 bases are TGTGCCATCAGTGAGGGGGCCCTCTCTGGGGCCAACGTCCTGACTTTC. As protein: CAISEGALSGANVLTF. The V gene is TRBV10-3, the J gene TRBJ2-6; a possible D gene is TRBD1 (5 bases). Germline lookup yields CDR1 ENHRY and CDR2 SYGVKD. This CDR3 has 16 residues. V lost 2 bases, J lost 0 bases, and 8 bases lay in between.

The chain uses TRBV11-2 and TRBJ1-1; unclear D gene. The CDR3 extends over 13 amino acids. Germline CDR1 reads SGHAT; CDR2 reads FQNNGV. Trimming shortened V by 0 bases and J by 10 bases, and 12 bases separated the two germline ends. The CDR3 coding sequence is TGTGCCAGCAGCTTAGAAGGTCTGGGGAGAGCTTTCTTT. Residues: CASSLEGLGRAFF.

This clonotype came up a few times. The chain is built from TRBV6-2 or TRBV6-3 and TRBJ1-5, with TRBD1 matching 8 bases. Germline trimming cut 2 bases from V and 2 bases from J; bases unmatched to any gene: 14. The germline V gene encodes CDR1 MNHEY and CDR2 SVGEGT. The CDR3 spans 19 residues. In nucleotides, the CDR3 is TGTGCCAGCAGTTACAGGCCGCTCAGGGGGCGGGGTGGCAATCAGCCCCAGCATTTT. Translating gives CASSYRPLRGRGGNQPQHF.

This clonotype appeared a few times. The rearrangement joins TRBV28 to TRBJ2-7; 11 nucleotides agree with TRBD2. After removal of 7 bases from V and 3 bases from J, the junction contained 5 bases not matched to a gene. From germline, CDR1 is MDHEN and CDR2 SYDVKM. The CDR3 has 14 residues. The CDR3 DNA sequence: TGTGCCAGCACCGGGACTAGCGGATTCTACGAGCAGTACTTC. This translates into CASTGTSGFYEQYF. The full variable domain, in which reference TRBV28 and TRBJ2-7 provide the parts outside the CDR3, is DVKVTQSSRYLVKRTGEKVFLECVQDMDHENMFWYRQDPGLGLRLIYFSYDVKMKEKGDIPEGYSVSREKKERFSLILESASTNQTSMYLCASTGTSGFYEQYFGPGTRLTVT.